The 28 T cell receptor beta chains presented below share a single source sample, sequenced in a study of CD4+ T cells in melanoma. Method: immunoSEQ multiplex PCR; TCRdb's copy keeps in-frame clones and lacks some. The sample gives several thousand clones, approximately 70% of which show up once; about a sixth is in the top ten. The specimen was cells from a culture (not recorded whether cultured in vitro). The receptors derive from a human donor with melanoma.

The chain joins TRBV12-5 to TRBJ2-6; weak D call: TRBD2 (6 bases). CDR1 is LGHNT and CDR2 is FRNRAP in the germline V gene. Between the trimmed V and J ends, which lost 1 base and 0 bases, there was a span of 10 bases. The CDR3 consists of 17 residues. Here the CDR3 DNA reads TGTGCTAGTGGTTTGGCTGCGGGAAACTCTGGGGCCAACGTCCTGACTTTC. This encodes CASGLAAGNSGANVLTF.

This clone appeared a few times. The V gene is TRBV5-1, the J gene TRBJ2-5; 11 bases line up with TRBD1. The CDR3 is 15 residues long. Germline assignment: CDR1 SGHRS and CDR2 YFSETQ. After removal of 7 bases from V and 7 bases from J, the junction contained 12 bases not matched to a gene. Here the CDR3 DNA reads TGCGCCAGCGGACCAACCGGGACAGGGGGGGCGACCCAGTACTTC. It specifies CASGPTGTGGATQYF.

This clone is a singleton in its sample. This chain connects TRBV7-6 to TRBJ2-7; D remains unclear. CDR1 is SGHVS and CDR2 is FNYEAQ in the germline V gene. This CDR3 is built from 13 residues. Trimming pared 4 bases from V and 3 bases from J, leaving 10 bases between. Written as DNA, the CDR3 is TGTGCCAGCAGCTCCGGCCCTAACTACGAGCAGTACTTC. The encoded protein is CASSSGPNYEQYF.

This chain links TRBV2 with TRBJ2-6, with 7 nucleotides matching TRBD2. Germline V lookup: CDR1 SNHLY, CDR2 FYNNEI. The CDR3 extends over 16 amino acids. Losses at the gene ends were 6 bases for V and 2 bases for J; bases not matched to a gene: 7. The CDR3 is CASRGGVGAGANVLTF. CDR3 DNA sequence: TGTGCCAGCAGGGGAGGGGTAGGGGCTGGGGCCAACGTCCTGACTTTC.

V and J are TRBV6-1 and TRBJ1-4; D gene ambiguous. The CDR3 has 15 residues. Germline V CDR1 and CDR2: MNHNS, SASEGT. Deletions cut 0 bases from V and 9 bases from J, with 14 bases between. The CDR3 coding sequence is TGTGCCAGCAGTGAAGCCGTCTCTTCATTGAAAAAACTGTTTTTT. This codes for CASSEAVSSLKKLFF.

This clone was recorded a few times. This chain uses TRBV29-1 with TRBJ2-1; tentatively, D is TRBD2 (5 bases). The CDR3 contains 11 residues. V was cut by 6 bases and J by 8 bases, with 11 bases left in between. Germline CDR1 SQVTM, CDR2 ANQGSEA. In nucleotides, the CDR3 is TGCAGCGTCTCTAATAGCGATGAGCAGTTCTTC. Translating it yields CSVSNSDEQFF.

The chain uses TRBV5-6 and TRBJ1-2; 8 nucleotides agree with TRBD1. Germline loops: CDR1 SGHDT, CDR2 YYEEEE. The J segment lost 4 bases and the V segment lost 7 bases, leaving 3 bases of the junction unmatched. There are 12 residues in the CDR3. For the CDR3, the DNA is TGTGCCAGCCACACAGGGGGCTATGGCTACACCTTC. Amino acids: CASHTGGYGYTF.

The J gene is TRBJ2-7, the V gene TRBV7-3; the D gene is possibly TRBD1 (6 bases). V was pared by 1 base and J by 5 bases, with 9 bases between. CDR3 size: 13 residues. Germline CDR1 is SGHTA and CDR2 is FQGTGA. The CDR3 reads CASSLNRVNEQYF. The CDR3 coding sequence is TGTGCCAGCAGCTTAAACAGGGTCAACGAGCAGTACTTC.

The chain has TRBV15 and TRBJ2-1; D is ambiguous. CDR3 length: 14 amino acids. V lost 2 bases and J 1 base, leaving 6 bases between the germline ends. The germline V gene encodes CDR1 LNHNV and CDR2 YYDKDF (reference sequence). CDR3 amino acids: CATSRQESYNEQFF. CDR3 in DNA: TGTGCCACCAGCAGACAGGAATCCTACAATGAGCAGTTCTTC.

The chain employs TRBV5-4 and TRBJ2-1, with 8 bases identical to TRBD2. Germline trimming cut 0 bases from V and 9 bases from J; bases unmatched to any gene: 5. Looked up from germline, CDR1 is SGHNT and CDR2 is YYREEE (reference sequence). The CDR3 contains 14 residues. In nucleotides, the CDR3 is TGTGCCAGCAGCTTGGTCCGGGGGGGCCTTGAGCAGTTCTTC. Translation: CASSLVRGGLEQFF.

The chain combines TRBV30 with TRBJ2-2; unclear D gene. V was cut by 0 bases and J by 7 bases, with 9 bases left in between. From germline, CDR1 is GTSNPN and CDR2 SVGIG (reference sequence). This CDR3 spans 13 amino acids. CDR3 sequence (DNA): TGTGCCTGGAGTGTCCGGTTTAGCGGGGAGCTGTTTTTT. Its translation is CAWSVRFSGELFF. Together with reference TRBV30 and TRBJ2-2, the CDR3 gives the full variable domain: SQTIHQWPATLVQPVGSPLSLECTVEGTSNPNLYWYRQAAGRGLQLLFYSVGIGQISSEVPQNLSASRPQDRQFILSSKKLLLSDSGFYLCAWSVRFSGELFFGEGSRLTVL.

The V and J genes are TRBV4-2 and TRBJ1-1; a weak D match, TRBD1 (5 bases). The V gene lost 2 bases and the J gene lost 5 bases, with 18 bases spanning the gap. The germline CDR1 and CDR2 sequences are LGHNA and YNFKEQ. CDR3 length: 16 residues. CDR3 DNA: TGTGCCAGCAGCCAACAAGGTAGGGCCCGGGGGACTGAAGCTTTCTTT. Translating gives CASSQQGRARGTEAFF.

DNA for the CDR3: TGTGCCAGCAGTTACTTAGCGGGGGGCGATTACTTC. Its protein product is CASSYLAGGDYF. The chain carries TRBV6-6 and TRBJ2-4; 10 bases align to TRBD2. The CDR3 spans 12 residues. V was clipped by 1 base and J by 16 bases; unmatched bases: 4. Germline V gene sequence: CDR1 MNHNY, CDR2 SVGAGI (reference sequence).

CDR3 amino acids: CASSLGTQGTEQFF. DNA of the CDR3: TGCGCCAGCAGCTTGGGGACCCAGGGAACTGAGCAGTTCTTC. The rearrangement joins TRBV5-1 to TRBJ2-1, with D tentatively TRBD1 (5 bases). This CDR3 spans 14 amino acids. CDR1 is SGHRS and CDR2 is YFSETQ in the germline V gene. V lost 0 bases and J 9 bases, leaving 13 bases between the germline ends.

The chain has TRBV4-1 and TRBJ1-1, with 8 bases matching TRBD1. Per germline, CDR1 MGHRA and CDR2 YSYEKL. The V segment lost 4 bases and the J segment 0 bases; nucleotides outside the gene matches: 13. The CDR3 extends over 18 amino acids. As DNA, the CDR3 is TGCGCCAGCAGCCCACCCCTTCGAGACAGGGGATTGAACACTGAAGCTTTCTTT. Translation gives CASSPPLRDRGLNTEAFF.

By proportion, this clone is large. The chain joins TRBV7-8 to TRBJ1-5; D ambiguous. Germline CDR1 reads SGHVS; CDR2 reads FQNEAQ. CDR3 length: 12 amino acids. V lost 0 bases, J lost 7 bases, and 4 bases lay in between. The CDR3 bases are TGTGCCAGCAGCTTAGCAGGACAGCCCCAGCATTTT. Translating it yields CASSLAGQPQHF.

This CDR3 reads CASSLKGAHTEAFF. The CDR3, as DNA: TGTGCCAGCAGCTTAAAGGGGGCCCACACTGAAGCTTTCTTT. V usage is TRBV7-9 and J usage is TRBJ1-1; 7 bases agree with TRBD1. Germline V lookup: CDR1 SEHNR, CDR2 FQNEAQ (reference sequence). The CDR3 totals 14 residues. V was pared by 2 bases and J by 3 bases, with 3 bases of the junction left unmatched.

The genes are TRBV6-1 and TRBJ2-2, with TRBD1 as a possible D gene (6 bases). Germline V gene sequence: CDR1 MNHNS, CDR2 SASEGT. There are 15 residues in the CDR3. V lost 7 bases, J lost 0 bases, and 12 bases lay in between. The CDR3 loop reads CASTRTAANTGELFF. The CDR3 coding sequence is TGTGCCAGCACGCGGACAGCCGCGAACACCGGGGAGCTGTTTTTT.

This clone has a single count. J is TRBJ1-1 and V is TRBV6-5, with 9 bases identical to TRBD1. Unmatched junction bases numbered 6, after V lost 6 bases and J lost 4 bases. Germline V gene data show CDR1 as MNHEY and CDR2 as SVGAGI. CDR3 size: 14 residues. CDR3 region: CASSPGDRATEAFF. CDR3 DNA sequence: TGTGCCAGCAGCCCCGGGGACAGGGCCACTGAAGCTTTCTTT.

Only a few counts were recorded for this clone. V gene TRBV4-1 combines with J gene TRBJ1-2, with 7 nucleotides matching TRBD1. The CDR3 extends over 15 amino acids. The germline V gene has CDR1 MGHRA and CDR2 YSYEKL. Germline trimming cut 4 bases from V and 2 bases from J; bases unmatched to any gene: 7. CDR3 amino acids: CASSLQEGANYGYTF. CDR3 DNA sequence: TGCGCCAGCAGCCTACAGGAGGGGGCGAACTATGGCTACACCTTC.

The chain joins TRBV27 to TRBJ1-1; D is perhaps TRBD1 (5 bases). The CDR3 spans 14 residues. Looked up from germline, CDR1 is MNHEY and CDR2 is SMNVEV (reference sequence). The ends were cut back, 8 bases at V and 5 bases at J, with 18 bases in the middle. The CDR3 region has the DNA TGTGCCAGCCATTCTTTCGGGGGGAGAACTGAAGCTTTCTTT. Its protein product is CASHSFGGRTEAFF.

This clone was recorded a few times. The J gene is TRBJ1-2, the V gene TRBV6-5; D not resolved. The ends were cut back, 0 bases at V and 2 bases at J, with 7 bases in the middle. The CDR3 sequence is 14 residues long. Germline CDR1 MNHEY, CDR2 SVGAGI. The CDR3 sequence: CASSYSKLNYGYTF. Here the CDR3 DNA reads TGTGCCAGCAGTTACTCGAAGCTAAACTATGGCTACACCTTC.

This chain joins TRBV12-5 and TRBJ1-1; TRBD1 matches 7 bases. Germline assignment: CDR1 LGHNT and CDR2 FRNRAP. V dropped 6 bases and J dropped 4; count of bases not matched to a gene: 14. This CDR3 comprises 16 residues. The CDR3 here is CASGANRGGWGTEAFF. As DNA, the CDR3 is TGTGCTAGTGGCGCAAACAGGGGCGGGTGGGGCACTGAAGCTTTCTTT.

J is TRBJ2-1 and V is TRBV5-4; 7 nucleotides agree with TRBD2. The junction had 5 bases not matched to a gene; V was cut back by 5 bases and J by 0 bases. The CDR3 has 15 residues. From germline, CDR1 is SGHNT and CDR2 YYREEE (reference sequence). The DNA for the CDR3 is TGTGCCAGCAGAGCCCGCGGGGGCTCCTACAATGAGCAGTTCTTC. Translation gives CASRARGGSYNEQFF.

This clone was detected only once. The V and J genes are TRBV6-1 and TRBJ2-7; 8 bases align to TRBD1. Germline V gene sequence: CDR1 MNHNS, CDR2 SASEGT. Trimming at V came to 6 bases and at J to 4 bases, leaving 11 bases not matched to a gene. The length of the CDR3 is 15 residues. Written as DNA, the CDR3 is TGTGCCAGCAGACGGACGACAGGGGAATCGTACGAGCAGTACTTC. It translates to CASRRTTGESYEQYF.

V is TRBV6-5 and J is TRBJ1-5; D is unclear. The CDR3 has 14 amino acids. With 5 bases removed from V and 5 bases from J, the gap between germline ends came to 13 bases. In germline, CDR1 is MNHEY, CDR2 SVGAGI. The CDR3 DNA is TGTGCCAGCAGTCGCCGCAGAACATATCAGCCCCAGCATTTT. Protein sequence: CASSRRRTYQPQHF.

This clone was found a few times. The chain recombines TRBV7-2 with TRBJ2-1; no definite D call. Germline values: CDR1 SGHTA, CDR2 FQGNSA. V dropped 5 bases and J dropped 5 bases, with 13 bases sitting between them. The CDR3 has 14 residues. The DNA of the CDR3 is TGTGCCAGCAGCCCCCCCCCTGAGCACAATGAGCAGTTCTTC. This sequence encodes CASSPPPEHNEQFF.

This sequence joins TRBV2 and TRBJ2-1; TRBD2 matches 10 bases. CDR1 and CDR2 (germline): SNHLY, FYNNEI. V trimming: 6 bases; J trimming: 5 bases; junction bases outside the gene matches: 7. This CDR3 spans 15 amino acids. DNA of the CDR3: TGTGCCAGCAGCCTAGCGGGGGCCCTAAACAATGAGCAGTTCTTC. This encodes CASSLAGALNNEQFF.